The 16 T cell receptor beta chains below come from one sample, sequenced in a study of blood T cell repertoires in COVID-19. The repertoire was sequenced with immunoSEQ multiplex PCR; TCRdb's copy has only in-frame clones and lacks some. The top ten clones hold roughly 15% of a sample with about 180,000 clones, approximately 81% of them seen once. The sequencing input was peripheral blood. All receptors come from a young man with active or convalescent COVID-19.

This chain connects TRBV28 to TRBJ1-2; D perhaps matches TRBD1 (6 bases). CDR1 is MDHEN and CDR2 is SYDVKM in the germline V gene. The CDR3 is 14 residues long. V was trimmed by 3 bases and J by 7 bases, leaving 15 bases between them. The CDR3 region is CASSFGARGFGYTF. The DNA of the CDR3 is TGTGCCAGCAGTTTTGGAGCAAGGGGGTTTGGCTACACCTTC.

The chain carries TRBV28 and TRBJ2-1; perhaps TRBD1 as D (7 bases). V was trimmed by 7 bases and J by 7 bases, leaving 17 bases between them. This CDR3 contains 14 residues. From germline, CDR1 is MDHEN and CDR2 SYDVKM. CDR3 amino acids: CASTETGRNNEQFF. The CDR3 DNA reads TGTGCCAGCACGGAGACAGGGAGGAATAATGAGCAGTTCTTC.

The J gene is TRBJ2-7, the V gene TRBV6-5, with TRBD2 identical over 11 bases. The length of the CDR3 is 15 residues. CDR1 is MNHEY, CDR2 SVGAGI, per germline. Trimming took 10 bases from V and 3 from J; bases not matched to a gene: 11. CDR3 sequence (DNA): TGTGCCATCACCACTAGCGGGGGAGTTTTCTACGAGCAGTACTTC. Residues: CAITTSGGVFYEQYF.

The chain is built from TRBV5-1 and TRBJ1-1; tentatively, D is TRBD1 (6 bases). Trimming cost V 4 bases and J 4 bases, with 17 bases left between them. Germline CDR1 and CDR2: SGHRS and YFSETQ. The CDR3 has 15 amino acids. Here the CDR3 reads CASSRQNREATEAFF. For the CDR3, the DNA is TGCGCCAGCAGCCGACAGAACAGGGAAGCCACTGAAGCTTTCTTT.

J is TRBJ1-1 and V is TRBV19; TRBD1 might be the D (6 bases). Germline CDR1 is LNHDA and CDR2 is SQIVND (reference sequence). The germline V and J ends were trimmed by 8 bases and 2 bases, with 18 bases remaining between them. This CDR3 is 15 amino acids long. The CDR3 DNA is TGTGCCAGTGACGGACAGCGAGGCTTTAACACTGAAGCTTTCTTT. Amino acid sequence: CASDGQRGFNTEAFF.

The chain uses TRBV13 and TRBJ2-1, with D possibly matching TRBD1 (6 bases). The CDR3 runs to 16 residues. V lost 5 bases and J 3 bases, leaving 17 bases between the germline ends. Per germline, CDR1 PRHDT and CDR2 FYEKMQ (reference sequence). The CDR3: CASSVQQGHGYNEQFF. The CDR3 bases are TGTGCCAGCAGCGTCCAACAGGGTCATGGCTACAATGAGCAGTTCTTC.

V usage is TRBV4-1 and J usage is TRBJ1-4; 7 bases are a match to TRBD1. From germline, CDR1 is MGHRA and CDR2 YSYEKL. J gave up 7 bases and V 2 bases, and 10 bases lay outside the gene matches. This CDR3 is 16 amino acids long. CDR3 residues: CASSQRPGTDREKLFF. CDR3 DNA: TGCGCCAGCAGCCAACGACCCGGGACAGACCGTGAAAAACTGTTTTTT.

This chain joins TRBV3-1 (or the pseudogene TRBV3-2) and TRBJ2-3, with 9 bases lining up with TRBD2. The germline V gene has CDR1 LGHDT and CDR2 YNNKEL (reference sequence). V lost 0 bases, J lost 2 bases, and 12 bases stayed unmatched. This CDR3 is built from 19 residues. Here the CDR3 DNA reads TGTGCCAGCAGCCAAGAACTAGGCTATAGCGGGGGTAACACAGATACGCAGTATTTT. Residues: CASSQELGYSGGNTDTQYF.

The chain couples TRBV11-1 to TRBJ2-5, with D unclear. V was cut by 4 bases and J by 2 bases, with 14 bases left in between. CDR1 is SGHAT and CDR2 is FQDESV in the germline V gene (reference sequence). The CDR3 extends over 15 amino acids. DNA for the CDR3: TGTGCCAGCAGCTCATCTTTGGGCCGTCAAGAGACCCAGTACTTC. It specifies CASSSSLGRQETQYF.

The chain couples TRBV4-3 to TRBJ1-2; D might be TRBD1 (6 bases). Germline loops: CDR1 LGHNA, CDR2 YSLEER. The V end was cut by 3 bases, the J end by 8 bases, with 19 bases between. The CDR3 runs 15 residues. CDR3 loop: CASSQTGSPDLGYTF. CDR3 nucleotides: TGCGCCAGCAGCCAGACAGGCTCTCCTGACCTGGGCTACACCTTC.

The chain links TRBV7-8 to TRBJ1-5; the D gene is possibly TRBD1 (6 bases). The V and J ends lost 5 bases and 1 base respectively, with 15 bases between them. The CDR3 extends over 16 amino acids. Per the germline V gene, CDR1 is SGHVS and CDR2 is FQNEAQ. The CDR3 is CASSTNRAYSNQPQHF. CDR3 nucleotide sequence: TGTGCCAGCAGCACAAACAGGGCATACAGCAATCAGCCCCAGCATTTT.

This clone was seen a single time. The rearrangement joins TRBV6-1 to TRBJ1-1; D possibly corresponds to TRBD1 (5 bases). The CDR3 runs to 19 residues. V was pared by 0 bases and J by 0 bases, with 20 bases between. Germline loops: CDR1 MNHNS, CDR2 SASEGT. The DNA of the CDR3 is TGTGCCAGCAGTGAAGCGCTTCAGGTAGGGGCCGGAGTGAACACTGAAGCTTTCTTT. Its protein product is CASSEALQVGAGVNTEAFF.

This rearrangement joins TRBV20-1 to TRBJ1-4, with a weak D call TRBD1 (5 bases). This CDR3 is built from 14 residues. V lost 3 bases to trimming and J lost 8 bases, with 16 bases between them. CDR1 DFQATT and CDR2 SNEGSKA come from the germline V gene (reference sequence). The CDR3 reads CSASNRGKPEKLFF. The DNA of the CDR3 is TGCAGTGCTAGTAACCGGGGGAAACCCGAAAAACTGTTTTTT.

The chain has TRBV3-1 (or the pseudogene TRBV3-2) and TRBJ1-2, with 10 bases lining up with TRBD1. V was pared by 7 bases and J by 7 bases, with 12 bases of the junction left unmatched. The CDR3 loop spans 15 amino acids. Germline CDR1 reads LGHDT; CDR2 reads YNNKEL (reference sequence). CDR3 sequence reads: CASNHLTGGITGYTF. Here the CDR3 DNA reads TGTGCCAGCAACCACCTGACAGGGGGCATAACTGGCTACACCTTC.

This chain joins TRBV5-1 and TRBJ2-1; 11 bases fit TRBD2. V was clipped by 6 bases and J by 3 bases; unmatched bases: 5. CDR3 size: 15 residues. Germline V gene data show CDR1 as SGHRS and CDR2 as YFSETQ. The CDR3 DNA is TGCGCCAGCACCAGTGGACTAGCGGGCTACAATGAGCAGTTCTTC. It encodes CASTSGLAGYNEQFF.

This chain connects TRBV5-1 to TRBJ1-4; TRBD1 is a possible D gene (5 bases). CDR1 SGHRS and CDR2 YFSETQ come from the germline V gene. The CDR3 runs 16 residues. V was shortened by 0 bases and J by 7 bases, with 16 bases between the two germline ends. The CDR3 DNA reads as TGCGCCAGCAGCTTGGATGGGGGGATAGGGAGTGAAAAACTGTTTTTT. Its translation: CASSLDGGIGSEKLFF.